Listed below are T cell receptor beta chains from one sample, sequenced in a study of T cells in Graves' hyperthyroidism and ophthalmopathy. Each CDR3 protein is one row after TCRdb ran MiXCR on the multiplex PCR reads. This sample has about 400,000 distinct CDR3 sequences; approximately 14% occur once, and the top ten carry 13% to 15%. Sequencing used blood. The receptors here all came from a woman between 18 and 29 years old with Graves' hyperthyroidism. The CDR3 runs from the conserved cysteine through the conserved F or W. The D gene is left open where the match is weak. The size of a clone is reported for some rows only, either as once, few or many, or as a class for expanded clones.

abundance	v_gene	j_gene	d_gene	CDR3aa	CDR3nt
NA	TRBV29-1	TRBJ2-1	NA	CSVEDRDRDNEQFF	TGCAGCGTTGAAGACAGGGACCGCGACAATGAGCAGTTCTTC
NA	TRBV5-1	TRBJ2-7	NA	CASSLGPPGYEQYF	TGCGCCAGCAGCTTGGGACCGCCGGGATACGAGCAGTACTTC
many	TRBV28	TRBJ2-7	NA	CASSFVPGFNEQYF	TGTGCCAGCAGTTTTGTCCCGGGATTCAACGAGCAGTACTTC
few	TRBV19	TRBJ2-4	NA	CASSTHELSGLAKNIQYF	TGTGCCAGTAGTACCCATGAGTTGAGCGGGTTAGCCAAAAACATTCAGTACTTC
NA	TRBV5-1	TRBJ1-6	NA	CASSSRDGFNSPLHF	TGCGCCAGCAGCAGCCGGGACGGATTCAATTCACCCCTCCACTTT
many	TRBV3-2	TRBJ1-1	NA	CASSQDKEGDGCTEAFF	TGTGCCAGCAGCCAAGACAAAGAGGGGGACGGTTGCACTGAAGCTTTCTTT
many	TRBV28	TRBJ2-3	TRBD2	CASSLLAGSTDTQYF	TGTGCCAGCAGTTTACTAGCGGGATCCACAGATACGCAGTATTTT
NA	TRBV20-1	TRBJ1-2	NA	CSARAMTGGKSNYGYTF	TGCAGTGCTAGAGCTATGACAGGCGGAAAATCTAACTATGGCTACACCTTC
many	TRBV11-2	TRBJ1-6	NA	CASSLWRANSPLHF	TGTGCCAGCAGCTTATGGAGAGCGAATTCACCCCTCCACTTT
few	TRBV7-3	TRBJ1-2	TRBD1	CASSSRDRDGGYGYTF	TGTGCCAGCAGCTCCCGGGACAGGGACGGCGGCTATGGCTACACCTTC
NA	TRBV10-3	TRBJ2-1	TRBD1	CAISPRAGTGPYNEQFF	TGTGCCATCAGCCCCAGGGCCGGGACAGGCCCTTACAATGAGCAGTTCTTC
NA	TRBV10-2	TRBJ2-1	NA	CASRKTTIRIYNEQFF	TGCGCCAGCAGGAAGACGACTATCAGGATCTACAATGAGCAGTTCTTC
few	TRBV4-3	TRBJ1-4	TRBD1	CASSQGQGGGEKLFF	TGCGCCAGCAGCCAAGGACAGGGCGGCGGCGAAAAACTGTTTTTT
NA	TRBV19	TRBJ1-2	NA	CASIGRNHGYTF	TGTGCCAGTATTGGACGGAACCATGGCTACACCTTC
many	TRBV3-1	TRBJ2-1	NA	CASSRGITTGNEQFF	TGTGCCAGCAGCCGAGGTATAACTACGGGCAATGAGCAGTTCTTC
many	TRBV28	TRBJ2-7	TRBD1	CASSSPGTGAYEQYF	TGTGCCAGCAGTTCGCCCGGGACAGGGGCTTACGAGCAGTACTTC
NA	TRBV6-5	TRBJ1-2	NA	CASSIGGDYGYTF	TGTGCCAGCAGCATCGGGGGTGACTATGGCTACACCTTC
NA	TRBV25-1	TRBJ1-6	TRBD1	CASTTGARSPLHF	TGTGCCAGCACGACAGGGGCCCGCTCACCCCTCCACTTT
few	TRBV5-1	TRBJ2-3	NA	CASSRRAASTDTQYF	TGCGCCAGCAGCCGAAGGGCGGCAAGCACAGATACGCAGTATTTT
NA	TRBV7-8	TRBJ2-4	TRBD1	CASSFADRGRDIQYF	TGTGCCAGCAGCTTCGCGGACAGGGGGCGAGACATTCAGTACTTC
many	TRBV20-1	TRBJ1-5	TRBD1	CSVAGTGQTRDQPQHF	TGCAGTGTTGCCGGGACAGGGCAGACCCGCGATCAGCCCCAGCATTTT
many	TRBV19	TRBJ1-2	NA	CASRWWGPGDYGYTF	TGTGCCAGTAGGTGGTGGGGGCCAGGAGACTATGGCTACACCTTC
NA	TRBV4-1	TRBJ2-7	TRBD2	CASSQEAGGGYEQYF	TGCGCCAGCAGCCAAGAAGCGGGAGGGGGGTACGAGCAGTACTTC
many	TRBV3-1	TRBJ1-2	TRBD1	CASSQGTGNIGYTF	TGTGCCAGCAGCCAAGGGACAGGAAATATTGGCTACACCTTC
NA	TRBV27	TRBJ2-3	NA	CASRKQGGTDTQYF	TGTGCCAGCAGGAAGCAGGGGGGGACAGATACGCAGTATTTT
many	TRBV3-1	TRBJ1-3	NA	CASSQGRASGIYF	TGTGCCAGCAGCCAAGGTCGGGCTAGCGGGATATATTTT
many	TRBV7-2	TRBJ1-5	NA	CASSQRGGGQGSNQPQHF	TGTGCCAGCAGCCAACGGGGAGGAGGGCAGGGTAGCAATCAGCCCCAGCATTTT
few	TRBV14	TRBJ2-2	TRBD2	CASSQSVLAVNTGELFF	TGTGCCAGCAGCCAATCGGTTCTAGCGGTGAACACCGGGGAGCTGTTTTTT
many	TRBV5-6	TRBJ1-5	NA	CASSEGNQPQHF	TGTGCCAGCAGCGAGGGGAATCAGCCCCAGCATTTT
NA	TRBV12-3/TRBV12-4	TRBJ1-5	NA	CASSLAGQGNNQPQHF	TGTGCCAGCAGTTTAGCGGGGCAGGGAAACAATCAGCCCCAGCATTTT
few	TRBV7-9	TRBJ1-4	NA	CASSFRTATNEKLFF	TGTGCCAGCAGCTTTAGGACCGCAACTAATGAAAAACTGTTTTTT
few	TRBV28	TRBJ2-1	TRBD2	CASSRYQREAEQSF	TGTGCCAGCAGTCGCTACCAGCGGGAGGCTGAGCAGTCCTTC
many	TRBV20-1	TRBJ2-7	TRBD2	CSARVLAGGPSEQYF	TGCAGTGCTAGAGTATTGGCGGGAGGGCCGAGCGAGCAGTACTTC
few	TRBV2	TRBJ2-5	TRBD2	CASSEERGYQETQYF	TGTGCCAGCAGTGAGGAGCGGGGGTACCAAGAGACCCAGTACTTC
NA	TRBV6-1	TRBJ1-1	NA	CASSTGWYGAFF	TGTGCCAGCAGCACCGGGTGGTACGGAGCTTTCTTT
many	TRBV20-1	TRBJ1-1	TRBD1	CSADRGPSEAFF	TGCAGTGCTGACAGGGGGCCCTCTGAAGCTTTCTTT
many	TRBV28	TRBJ2-1	TRBD1	CASSGLGTAIYNEQFF	TGTGCCAGCAGTGGACTTGGGACAGCTATCTACAATGAGCAGTTCTTC
many	TRBV19	TRBJ2-5	NA	CASSMGVIYQETQYF	TGTGCCAGTAGTATGGGCGTGATATACCAAGAGACCCAGTACTTC